The 27 T cell receptor beta chains below come from one sample, sequenced in a study of lymphopenia after photon versus proton radiotherapy. TCRdb's copy holds only in-frame clones and misses some; the assay was immunoSEQ multiplex PCR. The table has 70,000 or so clones, approximately 90% seen once. The source material was peripheral blood, sampled from a patient treated with photon-based radiotherapy. These receptors originate from a woman aged 40 to 50 with cholangiocarcinoma.

Regarding this clone: Other DNA sequences in the same sample also yield this CDR3. J is TRBJ2-3 and V is TRBV28; 10 bases map to TRBD1. The CDR3 spans 15 residues. Germline assignment: CDR1 MDHEN and CDR2 SYDVKM. V lost 6 bases, J lost 3 bases, and 6 bases stayed unmatched. CDR3 bases: TGTGCCAGCAGCCGTCCGGGACAGGGGACAGATACGCAGTATTTT. This gives the protein CASSRPGQGTDTQYF.

The chain uses TRBV5-1 and TRBJ2-3, with D possibly TRBD2 on 7 matching bases. The CDR3 runs 15 residues. The V and J ends lost 4 bases and 2 bases respectively, with 14 bases between them. Germline loops: CDR1 SGHRS, CDR2 YFSETQ. The CDR3 spells CASSPLGGLTDTQYF. CDR3 sequence (DNA): TGCGCCAGCAGCCCCCTCGGGGGGCTCACAGATACGCAGTATTTT.

The chain has TRBV11-2 and TRBJ1-1, with D hard to call. There are 14 residues in the CDR3. Germline CDR1 is SGHAT and CDR2 is FQNNGV. The V and J ends lost 0 bases and 3 bases respectively, with 8 bases between them. Written as DNA, the CDR3 is TGTGCCAGCAGCTTAGACAGTAAGGACACTGAAGCTTTCTTT. Translating gives CASSLDSKDTEAFF.

The CDR3: CAWGRLAGASYNEQFF. CDR3 DNA: TGTGCCTGGGGACGACTAGCGGGGGCCTCCTACAATGAGCAGTTCTTC. The chain joins TRBV30 to TRBJ2-1; TRBD2 aligns across 12 bases. J was trimmed by 0 bases and V by 5 bases; bases with no gene match: 5. This CDR3 has 16 amino acids. The germline V gene encodes CDR1 GTSNPN and CDR2 SVGIG (reference sequence). The variable domain in full, with the rest retrieved from reference TRBV30 and TRBJ2-1, is SQTIHQWPATLVQPVGSPLSLECTVEGTSNPNLYWYRQAAGRGLQLLFYSVGIGQISSEVPQNLSASRPQDRQFILSSKKLLLSDSGFYLCAWGRLAGASYNEQFFGPGTRLTVL.

This chain uses TRBV18 with TRBJ1-1; D gene unclear. Per germline, CDR1 KGHSH and CDR2 LQKENI. V was shortened by 3 bases and J by 1 base, with 9 bases between the two germline ends. The CDR3 is 14 amino acids. The CDR3 DNA is TGTGCCAGCTCACCCCTGGACTCGAACACTGAAGCTTTCTTT. Amino acids: CASSPLDSNTEAFF.

About this clone itself: The junction and the germline gene differ at one end; a read error may be behind it. CDR3 loop: CASSLERRAQNF. CDR3 sequence (DNA): TGTGCCAGCAGCTTAGAGCGCAGGGCCCAGAACTTC. This chain joins TRBV7-9 and TRBJ2-7, with D perhaps TRBD1 (5 bases). Germline lookup yields CDR1 SEHNR and CDR2 FQNEAQ (reference sequence). The CDR3 consists of 12 residues.

The chain is built from TRBV9 and TRBJ2-7; 7 nucleotides align to TRBD1. This CDR3 region has 15 residues. V shed 0 bases, J shed 5 bases, and the junction held 8 bases outside the gene matches. CDR1 and CDR2 from the germline V gene are SGDLS and YYNGEE. The CDR3, as DNA: TGTGCCAGCAGCGTAGAAGGGACACAGGGGAACGAGCAGTACTTC. It translates to CASSVEGTQGNEQYF.

The J gene is TRBJ2-5, the V gene TRBV27; D may match TRBD1 or TRBD2 (5 bases each). CDR3 length: 14 residues. Trimming stripped 0 bases from V and 4 bases from J, with 9 bases between. From germline, CDR1 is MNHEY and CDR2 SMNVEV (reference sequence). CDR3 sequence: CASSLSFGAETQYF. DNA of the CDR3: TGTGCCAGCAGTTTATCGTTCGGGGCAGAGACCCAGTACTTC.

This chain connects TRBV6-1 to TRBJ2-5, with D maybe TRBD1 (6 bases). Germline CDR1 is MNHNS and CDR2 is SASEGT. Deletions cut 6 bases from V and 3 bases from J, with 11 bases between. This CDR3 spans 13 amino acids. The CDR3 region has the DNA TGTGCCAGCAGGTATCAGGGGAAAGAGACCCAGTACTTC. Protein product: CASRYQGKETQYF.

This clone was observed a handful of times. This sequence joins TRBV6-5 and TRBJ1-2; no reliable D call. In germline, CDR1 is MNHEY, CDR2 SVGAGI. The CDR3 is 13 amino acids. The V and J ends lost 2 bases and 4 bases respectively, with 8 bases between them. The CDR3 DNA follows: TGTGCCAGCAGTTACGAGGGAAGCTATGGCTACACCTTC. Protein sequence: CASSYEGSYGYTF.

This chain joins TRBV4-1 and TRBJ2-2; D is unresolved. Germline V CDR1 and CDR2: MGHRA, YSYEKL. This CDR3 has 12 residues. V was cut by 0 bases and J by 11 bases, with 7 bases left in between. For the CDR3, the DNA is TGCGCCAGCAGCCAAGATCCTAGAGAGCTGTTTTTT. Translation gives CASSQDPRELFF.

This chain joins TRBV18 and TRBJ2-2; D remains ambiguous. V shed 4 bases and J shed 6 bases, with 6 bases lying between them. In germline, CDR1 is KGHSH, CDR2 LQKENI. The CDR3 contains 12 residues. CDR3 nucleotide sequence: TGTGCCAGCTCACTATTAGCCGGGGAGCTGTTTTTT. This sequence encodes CASSLLAGELFF.

V and J are TRBV6-5 and TRBJ1-2, with D perhaps matching TRBD1 (5 bases). This CDR3 region has 13 residues. Trimming left V 4 bases short and J 5 bases short, with 11 bases between. Germline CDR1 MNHEY, CDR2 SVGAGI. In nucleotides, the CDR3 is TGTGCCAGCAGTTCCGACAGTGGATATGGCTACACCTTC. This encodes CASSSDSGYGYTF.

V gene TRBV7-3 combines with J gene TRBJ1-2; 7 nucleotides match TRBD1. This CDR3 spans 13 amino acids. With V trimmed by 2 bases and J by 3 bases, 0 bases remained unmatched. Germline V gene data show CDR1 as SGHTA and CDR2 as FQGTGA. The CDR3 DNA reads as TGTGCCAGCAGCTTAGGACAGGACTATGGCTACACCTTC. This translates into CASSLGQDYGYTF.

The V and J genes are TRBV10-3 and TRBJ2-7; the D call may be TRBD1 or TRBD2 (6 bases each). Germline CDR1 reads ENHRY; CDR2 reads SYGVKD. The V and J ends lost 6 bases and 1 base respectively, with 13 bases between them. The CDR3 spans 14 residues. For the CDR3, the DNA is TGTGCCATCAGACCGGGGGCCGGGTCCTACGAGCAGTACTTC. This sequence encodes CAIRPGAGSYEQYF.

The chain employs TRBV11-2 and TRBJ1-6; D remains ambiguous. The V end lost 1 base, the J end lost 5 bases, and 9 bases lay between the germline ends. Germline CDR1 is SGHAT and CDR2 is FQNNGV. This CDR3 spans 15 amino acids. CDR3: CASSLAADNNSPLHF. The CDR3, as DNA: TGTGCCAGCAGCTTAGCGGCGGATAATAATTCACCCCTCCACTTT. Full variable domain (outside the CDR3, taken from reference TRBV11-2 and TRBJ1-6): EAGVAQSPRYKIIEKRQSVAFWCNPISGHATLYWYQQILGQGPKLLIQFQNNGVVDDSQLPKDRFSAERLKGVDSTLKIQPAKLEDSAVYLCASSLAADNNSPLHFGNGTRLTVT.

V gene TRBV19 combines with J gene TRBJ1-3; 10 bases are a match to TRBD1. The CDR3 has 17 amino acids. CDR1 and CDR2 (germline): LNHDA, SQIVND (reference sequence). The V and J ends lost 7 bases and 0 bases, in that order; junction bases with no gene match: 9. The DNA of the CDR3 is TGTGCCAGTAAGGAGACAGGGGGCCTGTTCTCTGGAAACACCATATATTTT. Amino acids: CASKETGGLFSGNTIYF.

This chain links TRBV7-9 with TRBJ2-1, with D possibly called TRBD1 or TRBD2 (5 bases each). The CDR3 consists of 15 residues. From germline, CDR1 is SEHNR and CDR2 FQNEAQ (reference sequence). V gave up 3 bases and J gave up 5 bases, with 14 bases separating them. In DNA, the CDR3 is TGTGCCAGCAGCTTCGGGACGTTTAGTGACAATGAGCAGTTCTTC. Translation gives CASSFGTFSDNEQFF.

This chain connects TRBV14 to TRBJ1-2, with a tentative D call TRBD1 (5 bases). This CDR3 is 17 amino acids long. Trimming took 0 bases from V and 8 from J, leaving 22 bases between them. Germline V lookup: CDR1 SGHDN, CDR2 FVKESK. The CDR3 protein is CASSQEDPRDRASGYTF. The CDR3 DNA follows: TGTGCCAGCAGCCAAGAAGATCCAAGGGACCGAGCGTCAGGCTACACCTTC.

The chain links TRBV2 to TRBJ1-4; 8 bases are shared with TRBD1. Trimming removed 4 bases from V and 8 bases from J; junction bases left unmatched: 9. The germline V gene has CDR1 SNHLY and CDR2 FYNNEI. CDR3 length: 15 residues. CDR3 sequence reads: CASSARTGNFEKLFF. The CDR3 DNA reads as TGTGCCAGCAGTGCCCGGACAGGGAACTTCGAAAAACTGTTTTTT.

The chain recombines TRBV30 with TRBJ1-1; no reliable D call. CDR3 length equals 13 residues. Trimming pared 1 base from V and 3 bases from J, leaving 9 bases between. CDR1 and CDR2 (germline): GTSNPN, SVGIG (reference sequence). CDR3 bases: TGTGCCTGGAGTGGGTCGTGGGACACTGAAGCTTTCTTT. Translated: CAWSGSWDTEAFF.

This chain connects TRBV10-3 to TRBJ2-3; 12 bases are shared with TRBD2. The V gene's germline CDR1 is ENHRY and CDR2 SYGVKD. This CDR3 region has 17 residues. J was trimmed by 1 base and V by 4 bases; bases with no gene match: 6. CDR3 amino acids: CAISGTSGTGGTDTQYF. CDR3 nucleotide sequence: TGTGCCATCAGTGGGACTAGCGGGACGGGGGGCACAGATACGCAGTATTTT.

This clone has just one count. V gene TRBV5-4 combines with J gene TRBJ1-1; D is possibly TRBD1 (5 bases). The V and J ends lost 3 bases and 1 base respectively, with 7 bases between them. The V gene's germline CDR1 is SGHNT and CDR2 YYREEE (reference sequence). This CDR3 contains 13 residues. The CDR3 sequence: CASSSTANTEAFF. In DNA, the CDR3 is TGTGCCAGCAGCTCGACAGCGAACACTGAAGCTTTCTTT.

V and J are TRBV9 and TRBJ1-3, with 9 bases identical to TRBD1. The V gene end was trimmed by 6 bases and the J gene end by 8 bases; junction bases not matched to a gene: 6. Germline CDR1 SGDLS, CDR2 YYNGEE. There are 13 residues in the CDR3. The CDR3 protein is CASNGQGTDTIYF. DNA for the CDR3: TGTGCCAGCAACGGACAGGGGACTGACACCATATATTTT.

The chain links TRBV5-1 to TRBJ1-2; D uncertain. V gave up 5 bases and J gave up 3 bases, with 5 bases separating them. Germline V gene data show CDR1 as SGHRS and CDR2 as YFSETQ. The CDR3 has 11 amino acids. CDR3 in DNA: TGCGCCAGCAGTGAGGACTATGGCTACACCTTC. As protein: CASSEDYGYTF.

The chain employs TRBV6-6 and TRBJ1-1; no clear D gene. Trimming left V 1 base short and J 1 base short, with 10 bases between. The CDR3 loop spans 15 amino acids. CDR1 and CDR2 from the germline V gene are MNHNY and SVGAGI (reference sequence). The CDR3 region has the DNA TGTGCCAGCAGTTACTTTGGACGTAGGAACACTGAAGCTTTCTTT. It yields the protein CASSYFGRRNTEAFF.

This chain joins TRBV28 and TRBJ1-5, with TRBD1 matching over 9 bases. The CDR3 length is 14 residues. The V segment lost 5 bases and the J segment 5 bases; nucleotides outside the gene matches: 4. CDR1 MDHEN and CDR2 SYDVKM come from the germline V gene. CDR3 in amino acids: CASSPGQGHQPQHF. Written as DNA, the CDR3 is TGTGCCAGCAGTCCTGGACAGGGGCATCAGCCCCAGCATTTT. Complete variable domain (other parts from reference TRBV28 and TRBJ1-5): DVKVTQSSRYLVKRTGEKVFLECVQDMDHENMFWYRQDPGLGLRLIYFSYDVKMKEKGDIPEGYSVSREKKERFSLILESASTNQTSMYLCASSPGQGHQPQHFGDGTRLSIL.